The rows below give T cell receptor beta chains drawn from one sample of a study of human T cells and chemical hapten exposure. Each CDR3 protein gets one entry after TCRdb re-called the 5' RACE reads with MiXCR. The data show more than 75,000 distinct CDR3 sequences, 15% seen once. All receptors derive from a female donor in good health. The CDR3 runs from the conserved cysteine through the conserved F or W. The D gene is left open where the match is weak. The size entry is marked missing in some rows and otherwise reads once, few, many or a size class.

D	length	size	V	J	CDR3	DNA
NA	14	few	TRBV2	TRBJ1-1	CASTTGAENTEAFF	TGTGCCAGTACAACAGGCGCTGAGAACACTGAAGCTTTCTTT
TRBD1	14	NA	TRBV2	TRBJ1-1	CASRKQGGRTEAFF	TGTGCCAGCCGTAAACAGGGGGGGAGAACTGAAGCTTTCTTT
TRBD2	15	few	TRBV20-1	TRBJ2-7	CSALNTGGSSYEQYF	TGCAGTGCTCTTAACACGGGGGGGAGCTCCTACGAGCAGTACTTC
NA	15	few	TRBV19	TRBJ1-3	CASSIKVDAGNTIYF	TGTGCCAGTAGTATAAAGGTCGACGCTGGAAACACCATATATTTT
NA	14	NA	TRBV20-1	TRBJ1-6	CSARSVRRNSPLHF	TGCAGTGCTAGGTCGGTACGCCGGAATTCACCCCTCCACTTT
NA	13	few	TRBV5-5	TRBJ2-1	CASSSQGTGEQFF	TGTGCCAGCAGCTCACAGGGCACCGGTGAGCAGTTCTTC
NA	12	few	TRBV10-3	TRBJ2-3	CAIAAATDTQYF	TGTGCCATCGCCGCAGCCACAGATACGCAGTATTTT
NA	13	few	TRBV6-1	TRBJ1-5	CASSERVGQPQHF	TGTGCCAGCAGTGAACGTGTCGGTCAGCCCCAGCATTTT
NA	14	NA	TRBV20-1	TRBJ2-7	CSAPDQALTYEQYF	TGCAGTGCCCCTGACCAAGCGCTTACCTACGAGCAGTACTTC
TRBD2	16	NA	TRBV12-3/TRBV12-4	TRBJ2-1	CASRGTSGGYYNEQFF	TGTGCCAGCAGGGGGACTAGCGGGGGCTATTACAATGAGCAGTTCTTC
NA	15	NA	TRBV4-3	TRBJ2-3	CASSQRVQGSDTQYF	TGCGCCAGCAGCCAAAGGGTCCAGGGCTCAGATACGCAGTATTTT
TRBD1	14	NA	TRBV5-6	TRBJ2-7	CASSLEQGVNEQYF	TGTGCCAGCAGCTTAGAACAGGGGGTCAACGAGCAGTACTTC
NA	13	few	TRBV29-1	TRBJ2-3	CSVERASTDTQYF	TGCAGCGTTGAAAGGGCATCCACAGATACGCAGTATTTT
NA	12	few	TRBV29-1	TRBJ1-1	CSAAGVTTEAFF	TGCAGCGCTGCGGGGGTTACCACTGAAGCTTTCTTT
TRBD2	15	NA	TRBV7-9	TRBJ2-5	CASSLTSGGAETQYF	TGTGCCAGCAGCTTGACTAGCGGGGGGGCCGAGACCCAGTACTTC
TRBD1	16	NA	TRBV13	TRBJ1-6	CASSLRRDRATSPLHF	TGTGCCAGCAGCTTAAGAAGAGACAGGGCCACTTCACCCCTCCACTTT
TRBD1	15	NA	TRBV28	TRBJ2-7	CASSPLTGRDYEQYF	TGTGCCAGCAGCCCCCTGACAGGGAGAGACTACGAGCAGTACTTC
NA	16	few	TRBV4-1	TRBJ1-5	CASSQAGLRGNQPQHF	TGCGCCAGCAGCCAAGCAGGCCTTCGGGGCAATCAGCCCCAGCATTTT
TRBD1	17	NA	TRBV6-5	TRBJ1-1	CASSYGQGRGVNTEAFF	TGTGCCAGCAGTTACGGACAGGGTCGTGGCGTGAACACTGAAGCTTTCTTT
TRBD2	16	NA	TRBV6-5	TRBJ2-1	CASSPKVAGGYNEQFF	TGTGCCAGCAGCCCCAAGGTTGCGGGAGGATACAATGAGCAGTTCTTC
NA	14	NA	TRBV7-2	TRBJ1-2	CASSLVGKNYGYTF	TGTGCCAGCAGCTTAGTGGGTAAAAACTATGGCTACACCTTC
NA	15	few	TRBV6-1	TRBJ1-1	CASSGGTIPATEAFF	TGTGCCAGCAGCGGCGGGACAATCCCAGCCACTGAAGCTTTCTTT
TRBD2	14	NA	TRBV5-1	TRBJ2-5	CASSTGTIEETQYF	TGCGCCAGCAGCACCGGGACTATAGAAGAGACCCAGTACTTC
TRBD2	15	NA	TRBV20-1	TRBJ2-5	CSASLLAGSGETQYF	TGCAGTGCTAGCCTACTAGCGGGGAGTGGAGAGACCCAGTACTTC
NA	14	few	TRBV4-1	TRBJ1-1	CASSHQGLGTEAFF	TGCGCCAGCAGCCATCAGGGCCTGGGCACTGAAGCTTTCTTT
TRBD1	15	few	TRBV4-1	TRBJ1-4	CASSQDFVRGRKLFF	TGCGCCAGCAGCCAAGATTTCGTCAGGGGGAGAAAACTGTTTTTT